This TCR beta chain comes out of a study of shared clonotypes between healthy human individuals. As for the study in general: Donor composition was a couple of women and three men, aged 18 to 49. Study-wide points: Clonotype sharing among the donors was expected to vary with sequencing depth.

Concerning this clone itself: The antigen is undetermined.

Germline values: CDR1 MNHNY, CDR2 SVGAGI (reference sequence). With V trimmed by 2 bases and J by 6 bases, 5 bases remained unmatched. The CDR3 is 14 amino acids. Authors' analysis steps: ImmunoSEQ output lacked quality scores and full-length reads, limiting matched filtering. Libraries were prepared by immunoSEQ multiplex PCR; TCRdb keeps only in-frame clonotypes and omits some of them. V and J calls and clone size are as listed in that table; D and trimming were resolved from the DNA. Seen here are around 2.1 million clones, approximately 95% observed once, and the top ten hold roughly 0.13%. Only Caucasian adults living in Nashville, Tennessee served as donors.

This sequence was found in a man in his late teens or twenties in good health. The J gene is TRBJ2-7, the V gene TRBV6-6; 9 bases are a match to TRBD1. The specimen was naive CD4+ T cells sorted from blood. Documented subset: CD45RA+ positively selected. The CDR3 spells CASSYGTGLPEQYF. CDR3 coding DNA: TGTGCCAGCAGTTACGGGACAGGGTTACCCGAGCAGTACTTC.